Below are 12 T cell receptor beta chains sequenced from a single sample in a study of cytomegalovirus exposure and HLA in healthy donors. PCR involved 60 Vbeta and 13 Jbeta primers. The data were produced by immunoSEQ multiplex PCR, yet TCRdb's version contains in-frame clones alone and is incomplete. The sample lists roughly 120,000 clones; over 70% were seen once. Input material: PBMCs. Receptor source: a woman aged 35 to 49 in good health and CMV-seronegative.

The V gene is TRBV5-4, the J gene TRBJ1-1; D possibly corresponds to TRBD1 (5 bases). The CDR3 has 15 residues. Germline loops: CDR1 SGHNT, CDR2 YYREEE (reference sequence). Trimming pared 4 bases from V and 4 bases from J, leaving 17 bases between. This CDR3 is CASSPDSYPPTEAFF. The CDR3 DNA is TGTGCCAGCAGCCCAGACAGTTATCCTCCCACTGAAGCTTTCTTT.

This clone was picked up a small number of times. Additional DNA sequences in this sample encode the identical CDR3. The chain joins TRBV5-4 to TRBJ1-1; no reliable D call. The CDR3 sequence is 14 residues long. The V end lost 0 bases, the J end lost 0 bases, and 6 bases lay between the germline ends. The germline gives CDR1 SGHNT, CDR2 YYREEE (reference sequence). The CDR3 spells CASSLDSMNTEAFF. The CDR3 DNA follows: TGTGCCAGCAGCTTGGACAGCATGAACACTGAAGCTTTCTTT.

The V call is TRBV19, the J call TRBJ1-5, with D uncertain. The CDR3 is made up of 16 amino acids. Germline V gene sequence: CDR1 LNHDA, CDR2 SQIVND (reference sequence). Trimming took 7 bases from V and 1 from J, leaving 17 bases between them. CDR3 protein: CASTPNSGSSNQPQHF. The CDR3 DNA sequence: TGTGCCAGTACCCCCAACAGTGGGTCGAGCAATCAGCCCCAGCATTTT.

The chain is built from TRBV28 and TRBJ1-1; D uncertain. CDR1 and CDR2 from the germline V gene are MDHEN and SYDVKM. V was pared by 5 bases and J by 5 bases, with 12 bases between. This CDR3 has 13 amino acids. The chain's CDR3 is CASSLMTQTEAFF. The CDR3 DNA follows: TGTGCCAGCAGTCTTATGACACAAACTGAAGCTTTCTTT.

CDR3 loop: CASSIQTGSNTGELFF. As DNA, the CDR3 is TGTGCCAGTAGTATACAAACAGGGTCGAACACCGGGGAGCTGTTTTTT. The chain recombines TRBV19 with TRBJ2-2; possible D gene TRBD1, 6 bases. CDR1 is LNHDA, CDR2 SQIVND, per germline (reference sequence). The CDR3 sequence is 16 residues long. V lost 2 bases to trimming and J lost 0 bases, with 10 bases between them.

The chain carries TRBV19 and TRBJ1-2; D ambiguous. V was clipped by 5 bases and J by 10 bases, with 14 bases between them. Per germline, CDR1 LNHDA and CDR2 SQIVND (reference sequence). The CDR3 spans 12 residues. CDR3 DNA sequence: TGTGCCAGTAGTCCGGCAGGTTCAGACTACACCTTC. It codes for CASSPAGSDYTF.

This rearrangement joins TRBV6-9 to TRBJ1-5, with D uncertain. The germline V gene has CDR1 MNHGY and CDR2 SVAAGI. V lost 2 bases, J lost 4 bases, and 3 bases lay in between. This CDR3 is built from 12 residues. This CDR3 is CASSYLNQPQHF. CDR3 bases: TGTGCCAGCAGTTATCTGAATCAGCCCCAGCATTTT.

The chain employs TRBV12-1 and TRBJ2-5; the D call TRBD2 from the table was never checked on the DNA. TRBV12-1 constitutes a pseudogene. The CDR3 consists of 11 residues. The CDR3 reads CASSSGETQYF. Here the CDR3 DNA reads TGTGCCAGCAGCTCGGGGGAGACCCAGTACTTC.

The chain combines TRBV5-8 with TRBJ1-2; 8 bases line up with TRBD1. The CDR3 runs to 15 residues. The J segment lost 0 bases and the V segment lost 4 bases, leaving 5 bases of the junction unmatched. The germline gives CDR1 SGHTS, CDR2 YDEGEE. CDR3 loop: CASSRGQGANYGYTF. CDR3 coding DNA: TGTGCCAGCAGCCGCGGACAGGGAGCTAACTATGGCTACACCTTC.

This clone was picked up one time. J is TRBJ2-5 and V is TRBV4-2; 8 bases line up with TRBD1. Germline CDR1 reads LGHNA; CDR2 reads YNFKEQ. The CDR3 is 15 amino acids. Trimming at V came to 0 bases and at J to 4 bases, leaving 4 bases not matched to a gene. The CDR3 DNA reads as TGTGCCAGCAGCCAAGATGCCCAGGGGGCAGAGACCCAGTACTTC. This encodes CASSQDAQGAETQYF.

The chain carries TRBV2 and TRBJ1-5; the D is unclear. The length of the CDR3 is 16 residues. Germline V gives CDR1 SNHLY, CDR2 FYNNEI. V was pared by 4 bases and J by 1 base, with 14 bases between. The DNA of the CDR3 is TGTGCCAGCAGTGCCCCAGGAGGAGGCAGCAATCAGCCCCAGCATTTT. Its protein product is CASSAPGGGSNQPQHF.

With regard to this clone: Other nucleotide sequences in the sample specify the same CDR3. The CDR3 DNA reads as TGTGCCAGCAGCTTAGTAGCGGGAGATAAGACCCAGTACTTC. It translates to CASSLVAGDKTQYF. The chain combines TRBV5-6 with TRBJ2-5; the match to TRBD2 covers 9 bases. Unmatched junction bases numbered 5, after V lost 2 bases and J lost 6 bases. Germline CDR1 is SGHDT and CDR2 is YYEEEE. CDR3 length: 14 residues. The variable domain in full, completed from reference TRBV5-6 and TRBJ2-5, reads DAGVTQSPTHLIKTRGQQVTLRCSPKSGHDTVSWYQQALGQGPQFIFQYYEEEERQRGNFPDRFSGHQFPNYSSELNVNALLLGDSALYLCASSLVAGDKTQYFGPGTRLLVL.